These T cell receptor beta chains were read from a single sample in a study of T cell repertoires in aging, cancer and after chemotherapy. TCRdb recomputed calls from the multiplex PCR reads with MiXCR, one row per CDR3 protein. The sample yields some 3,000 distinct CDR3 sequences, approximately 20% seen once. Material: blood. The receptors shown here come from a human donor with a solid tumor. CDR3s include the opening cysteine and the closing phenylalanine or tryptophan. A D gene is named only where the DNA matches it firmly. Clone sizes are given selectively: once, few, many, or a class where the clone is expanded.

J gene: TRBJ1-5
CDR3 length: 15
D gene: NA
V gene: TRBV20-1
clone size: NA
CDR3 DNA: TGCAGTGCTCTACAAGGGGGGGGTGGCAATCAGCCCCAGCATTTT
CDR3 protein: CSALQGGGGNQPQHF

J gene: TRBJ1-1
CDR3 length: 14
D gene: NA
V gene: TRBV29-1
clone size: medium-sized
CDR3 DNA: TGCAGCGTGAATTCGGGGGGGGGGAACACTGAAGCTTTCTTT
CDR3 protein: CSVNSGGGNTEAFF

J gene: TRBJ2-7
CDR3 length: 12
D gene: NA
V gene: TRBV20-1
clone size: few
CDR3 DNA: TGCAGTGCTAGGGACCCCTCCTACGAGCAGTACTTC
CDR3 protein: CSARDPSYEQYF

J gene: TRBJ1-2
CDR3 length: 17
D gene: NA
V gene: TRBV7-3
clone size: NA
CDR3 DNA: TGTGCCAGCAGCTTAACCCTGGTCAGGGGAGCTAACTATGGCTACACCTTC
CDR3 protein: CASSLTLVRGANYGYTF

J gene: TRBJ2-7
CDR3 length: 14
D gene: TRBD2
V gene: TRBV28
clone size: NA
CDR3 DNA: TGTGCCAGCAAAGACCGGGGGGGCCAGGACGAGCAGTACTTC
CDR3 protein: CASKDRGGQDEQYF

J gene: TRBJ2-1
CDR3 length: 11
D gene: NA
V gene: TRBV7-9
clone size: NA
CDR3 DNA: TGTGCCAGCAGCTTAGCGGGGACTCAGTTCTTC
CDR3 protein: CASSLAGTQFF

J gene: TRBJ2-5
CDR3 length: 13
D gene: NA
V gene: TRBV5-4
clone size: few
CDR3 DNA: TGTGCCAGCAGCTTGATACTACAAGAGACCCAGTACTTC
CDR3 protein: CASSLILQETQYF

J gene: TRBJ2-3
CDR3 length: 13
D gene: NA
V gene: TRBV20-1
clone size: few
CDR3 DNA: TGCAGTGCTAGCGAAATAGCAATAGATACGCAGTATTTT
CDR3 protein: CSASEIAIDTQYF

J gene: TRBJ1-5
CDR3 length: 16
D gene: TRBD1
V gene: TRBV18
clone size: few
CDR3 DNA: TGTGCCAGCTCACCAGCCCAGGGGGATAGCAATCAGCCCCAGCATTTT
CDR3 protein: CASSPAQGDSNQPQHF

J gene: TRBJ2-1
CDR3 length: 14
D gene: TRBD2
V gene: TRBV9
clone size: NA
CDR3 DNA: TGTGCCAGCAGCCCCGGGGGGGGGGTGGATGAGCAGTTCTTC
CDR3 protein: CASSPGGGVDEQFF

J gene: TRBJ2-7
CDR3 length: 15
D gene: NA
V gene: TRBV4-3
clone size: few
CDR3 DNA: TGCGCCAGCAGCCAAGATCCGAGGGCAACCTACGAGCAGTACTTC
CDR3 protein: CASSQDPRATYEQYF

J gene: TRBJ1-2
CDR3 length: 16
D gene: TRBD1
V gene: TRBV19
clone size: medium-sized
CDR3 DNA: TGTGCCAGTAGTCTACACACAGGGGCCGACCTTTATGGCTACACCTTC
CDR3 protein: CASSLHTGADLYGYTF

J gene: TRBJ1-1
CDR3 length: 15
D gene: NA
V gene: TRBV21-1
clone size: NA
CDR3 DNA: TGTGCCAGCAGCAAAGTGGGACAGATGAACACTGAAGCTTTCTTT
CDR3 protein: CASSKVGQMNTEAFF

J gene: TRBJ1-1
CDR3 length: 13
D gene: TRBD1
V gene: TRBV25-1
clone size: NA
CDR3 DNA: TGTGCCAGCAGTCGCAACAGGGGCACTGAAGCTTTCTTT
CDR3 protein: CASSRNRGTEAFF

J gene: TRBJ2-7
CDR3 length: 17
D gene: TRBD2
V gene: TRBV6-5
clone size: NA
CDR3 DNA: TGTGCCAGCAGTTACCGGGGAACTAGCGGTAGCCTGGACGAGCAGTACTTC
CDR3 protein: CASSYRGTSGSLDEQYF

J gene: TRBJ1-1
CDR3 length: 13
D gene: NA
V gene: TRBV5-4
clone size: NA
CDR3 DNA: TGTGCCAGCAGCACCCCGACAGACACTGAAGCTTTCTTT
CDR3 protein: CASSTPTDTEAFF

J gene: TRBJ1-1
CDR3 length: 16
D gene: TRBD1
V gene: TRBV5-1
clone size: few
CDR3 DNA: TGCGCCAGCAGCCCCACCCGGGACAGGCCGAACACTGAAGCTTTCTTT
CDR3 protein: CASSPTRDRPNTEAFF

J gene: TRBJ2-5
CDR3 length: 12
D gene: TRBD1
V gene: TRBV6-2/TRBV6-3
clone size: few
CDR3 DNA: TGTGCCAGTGGGACAGCCCAAGAGACCCAGTACTTC
CDR3 protein: CASGTAQETQYF

J gene: TRBJ2-1
CDR3 length: 13
D gene: NA
V gene: TRBV15
clone size: NA
CDR3 DNA: TGTGCCACCAGTTTACAGGGACCCAATGAGCAGTTCTTC
CDR3 protein: CATSLQGPNEQFF

J gene: TRBJ2-3
CDR3 length: 13
D gene: NA
V gene: TRBV6-5
clone size: NA
CDR3 DNA: TGTGCCAGCAGTAGCACCGTAGCCGGGACGCAGTATTTT
CDR3 protein: CASSSTVAGTQYF

J gene: TRBJ1-5
CDR3 length: 14
D gene: NA
V gene: TRBV6-5
clone size: NA
CDR3 DNA: TGTGCCAGCAGCCAGTCGGCCGAGGGTGGGCCCCAGCATTTT
CDR3 protein: CASSQSAEGGPQHF

J gene: TRBJ1-5
CDR3 length: 15
D gene: NA
V gene: TRBV19
clone size: few
CDR3 DNA: TGTGCCAGTAAGACAGGACTCTATAGCAATCAGCCCCAGCATTTT
CDR3 protein: CASKTGLYSNQPQHF

J gene: TRBJ2-2
CDR3 length: 15
D gene: NA
V gene: TRBV4-1
clone size: NA
CDR3 DNA: TGCGCCAGCAGCCCAACGACGGGGAACACCGGGGAGCTGTTTTTT
CDR3 protein: CASSPTTGNTGELFF

J gene: TRBJ1-1
CDR3 length: 14
D gene: NA
V gene: TRBV6-4
clone size: once
CDR3 DNA: TGTGCCAGCAGTGCGAATGTGGAGAACACTGAAGCTTTCTTT
CDR3 protein: CASSANVENTEAFF

J gene: TRBJ1-3
CDR3 length: 15
D gene: NA
V gene: TRBV27
clone size: medium-sized
CDR3 DNA: TGTGCCAGCAGTGAAAGGGGGTGGTCAGGAAACACCATATATTTT
CDR3 protein: CASSERGWSGNTIYF

J gene: TRBJ2-7
CDR3 length: 14
D gene: NA
V gene: TRBV11-3
clone size: medium-sized
CDR3 DNA: TGTGCCAGCAGGAGGACTCGTTCTTCCTACGAGCAGTACTTC
CDR3 protein: CASRRTRSSYEQYF

J gene: TRBJ1-2
CDR3 length: 13
D gene: NA
V gene: TRBV7-9
clone size: large
CDR3 DNA: TGTGCCAGCGTGAAGACAGCGCCCTATGGCTACACCTTC
CDR3 protein: CASVKTAPYGYTF

J gene: TRBJ1-2
CDR3 length: 13
D gene: NA
V gene: TRBV6-5
clone size: medium-sized
CDR3 DNA: TGTGCCAGCAGTCAGAGTAGCGGTCGAGGCTACACCTTC
CDR3 protein: CASSQSSGRGYTF

J gene: TRBJ2-3
CDR3 length: 14
D gene: NA
V gene: TRBV20-1
clone size: NA
CDR3 DNA: TGCAGTGCTAGGGCCGGGGATAGCACAGATACGCAGTATTTT
CDR3 protein: CSARAGDSTDTQYF

J gene: TRBJ2-1
CDR3 length: 18
D gene: TRBD2
V gene: TRBV6-2/TRBV6-3
clone size: NA
CDR3 DNA: TGTGCCAGCAGTTACAGGACTAGCGGGGGCCAATCCTACAATGAGCAGTTCTTC
CDR3 protein: CASSYRTSGGQSYNEQFF

J gene: TRBJ2-5
CDR3 length: 19
D gene: TRBD2
V gene: TRBV15
clone size: NA
CDR3 DNA: TGTGCCACCAGCGGACATACCGGGACTAGCGGGGGCCGGGGGGAGACCCAGTACTTC
CDR3 protein: CATSGHTGTSGGRGETQYF

J gene: TRBJ2-5
CDR3 length: 14
D gene: TRBD2
V gene: TRBV7-9
clone size: medium-sized
CDR3 DNA: TGTGCCAGCAGCAGACCGGGACTAGAAGAGACCCAGTACTTC
CDR3 protein: CASSRPGLEETQYF

J gene: TRBJ1-5
CDR3 length: 14
D gene: NA
V gene: TRBV7-3
clone size: NA
CDR3 DNA: TGTGCCAGCAGCTTATCAGGGGGCAATCAGCCCCAGCATTTT
CDR3 protein: CASSLSGGNQPQHF

J gene: TRBJ1-5
CDR3 length: 15
D gene: NA
V gene: TRBV7-2
clone size: medium-sized
CDR3 DNA: TGTGCCAGCCATGCCTCTCTTTCGGTCAATCAGCCCCAGCATTTT
CDR3 protein: CASHASLSVNQPQHF

J gene: TRBJ1-1
CDR3 length: 12
D gene: TRBD1
V gene: TRBV20-1
clone size: NA
CDR3 DNA: TGCAGTGCTGCCCAGGGGGGTAGTGAAGCTTTCTTT
CDR3 protein: CSAAQGGSEAFF

J gene: TRBJ1-4
CDR3 length: 12
D gene: NA
V gene: TRBV19
clone size: medium-sized
CDR3 DNA: TGTGCCAGCTATGGGGTTGGGGAAAAACTGTTTTTT
CDR3 protein: CASYGVGEKLFF

J gene: TRBJ2-1
CDR3 length: 16
D gene: TRBD2
V gene: TRBV19
clone size: NA
CDR3 DNA: TGTGCCAGTAGTACTCGACTAGCGGGGGGTTACAATGAGCAGTTCTTC
CDR3 protein: CASSTRLAGGYNEQFF

J gene: TRBJ2-1
CDR3 length: 16
D gene: TRBD2
V gene: TRBV6-2/TRBV6-3
clone size: NA
CDR3 DNA: TGTGCCAGCAGTCCGGACGGGGGGGCCTACTACAATGAGCAGTTCTTC
CDR3 protein: CASSPDGGAYYNEQFF

J gene: TRBJ2-3
CDR3 length: 14
D gene: NA
V gene: TRBV6-2/TRBV6-3
clone size: medium-sized
CDR3 DNA: TGTGCCAGCAGGGGACTTCTAAGCACAGATACGCAGTATTTT
CDR3 protein: CASRGLLSTDTQYF

J gene: TRBJ1-1
CDR3 length: 15
D gene: NA
V gene: TRBV7-6
clone size: few
CDR3 DNA: TGTGCCAGCAGCTTATTATTTGCCGGGAACACTGAAGCTTTCTTT
CDR3 protein: CASSLLFAGNTEAFF

J gene: TRBJ1-3
CDR3 length: 17
D gene: NA
V gene: TRBV7-2
clone size: medium-sized
CDR3 DNA: TGTGCCAGCAGCTTAGGTGGGACCGCGCGCTCTGGAAACACCATATATTTT
CDR3 protein: CASSLGGTARSGNTIYF

J gene: TRBJ1-2
CDR3 length: 12
D gene: NA
V gene: TRBV5-1
clone size: NA
CDR3 DNA: TGCGCCAGCAGCTTAGGGACCTCGGGGGGCACCTTC
CDR3 protein: CASSLGTSGGTF

J gene: TRBJ2-1
CDR3 length: 16
D gene: TRBD1
V gene: TRBV5-4
clone size: NA
CDR3 DNA: TGTGCCAGCAGCTTGGCGGGGACAGGGCCTGACAATGAGCAGTTCTTC
CDR3 protein: CASSLAGTGPDNEQFF

J gene: TRBJ2-3
CDR3 length: 14
D gene: TRBD1
V gene: TRBV20-1
clone size: NA
CDR3 DNA: TGCAGTGGACAACAGGGGGCATACACAGATACGCAGTATTTT
CDR3 protein: CSGQQGAYTDTQYF

J gene: TRBJ2-7
CDR3 length: 15
D gene: NA
V gene: TRBV4-3
clone size: few
CDR3 DNA: TGCGCCAGCAGCCAAGAGGCCAGGGGTCCCTACGAGCAGTACTTC
CDR3 protein: CASSQEARGPYEQYF

J gene: TRBJ1-1
CDR3 length: 15
D gene: TRBD1
V gene: TRBV20-1
clone size: once
CDR3 DNA: TGCAGTGCTAGAGATCCGGGGACAGCGAACACTGAAGCTTTCTTT
CDR3 protein: CSARDPGTANTEAFF

J gene: TRBJ2-3
CDR3 length: 15
D gene: NA
V gene: TRBV7-3
clone size: few
CDR3 DNA: TGTGCCAGCAGCTCTCGAGGAGGGGGGGCCGATACGCAGTATTTT
CDR3 protein: CASSSRGGGADTQYF

J gene: TRBJ1-3
CDR3 length: 17
D gene: TRBD1
V gene: TRBV23-1
clone size: few
CDR3 DNA: TGCGCCAGCAGTCAATTTCGGACAGGGGTTCCAGGAAACACCATATATTTT
CDR3 protein: CASSQFRTGVPGNTIYF

J gene: TRBJ1-1
CDR3 length: 13
D gene: NA
V gene: TRBV7-6
clone size: large
CDR3 DNA: TGTGCCAGCAGCGACAGCATGAACACTGAAGCTTTCTTT
CDR3 protein: CASSDSMNTEAFF

J gene: TRBJ2-7
CDR3 length: 12
D gene: TRBD1
V gene: TRBV6-6
clone size: NA
CDR3 DNA: TGTGCCAGCGGATTATCCGGGACAGTTTTGTACTTC
CDR3 protein: CASGLSGTVLYF